This T cell receptor (beta chain) comes out of a study of Ad26.COV2.S vaccination and SARS-CoV-2 variants. Study-wide results and limits: Post-vaccination spike-specific CD8+ and CD4+ T cell responses reportedly had substantial breadth.

As concerns this clone: Antigen unknown.

TCRdb keeps only in-frame clones here, not all; method: immunoSEQ multiplex PCR. The sample includes hundreds of thousands of clones, 89% of them seen just once. Noted treatment: 19 received Ad26.COV2.S at low or high dose, single or two shots; about 5 received placebo; per-sample allocation not given. Samples came from day 63 after the first vaccine or placebo injection. Trimming cost V 4 bases and J 10 bases; bases outside gene matches: 10. Germline CDR1 reads LGHDT; CDR2 reads YNNKEL (reference sequence). This CDR3 has 15 amino acids. The receptor comes from a person aged 18-65 years who received the Ad26.COV2.S COVID-19 vaccine or a placebo. Sample: peripheral blood, taken in a trial of Ad26.COV2.S vaccine versus placebo. This chain links TRBV3-1 (or the pseudogene TRBV3-2) with TRBJ2-4, with TRBD2 identical over 10 bases. In DNA, the CDR3 is TGTGCCAGCAGCCCCAGCGGGGGGGCCGTTCGTATTCAGTACTTC. Amino acids: CASSPSGGAVRIQYF.